This T cell receptor (beta chain) was retrieved from a study of blood T cell repertoires in COVID-19. As for the study in general: Acute and convalescent COVID-19 samples came from the United States, Italy and Spain.

The CDR3 length is 14 residues. The germline V gene has CDR1 MNHEY and CDR2 SMNVEV (reference sequence). Trimming cost V 6 bases and J 3 bases; bases outside gene matches: 2. In the source study's methods: Amplification with reference gene primers provided the estimates of nucleated cell counts. Repertoires were generated with immunoSEQ multiplex PCR, while TCRdb's copy carries only in-frame clones and drops some. D and trimming were read from the DNA, whereas the V and J calls and clone size are those reported in that table. The sample lists about 85,000 clones, 90% seen once, with roughly 4.5% in the top ten.

V and J are TRBV27 and TRBJ2-7, with 13 bases fitting TRBD2. The sequenced sample consisted of peripheral blood. This receptor was obtained from an elderly woman with active or convalescent COVID-19. The chain's CDR3 is CASRRLAGGYEQYF. The CDR3 DNA is TGTGCCAGCAGAAGACTAGCGGGAGGCTACGAGCAGTACTTC.